This TCR beta chain was found in a study of cytomegalovirus exposure and HLA in healthy donors. PCR primers comprised 60 Vbeta and 13 Jbeta primers. As handled by the study authors: In a later analysis, the count reached 75 million to 90 million unique TCR beta chains, with about 12 million shared. Generated by immunoSEQ multiplex PCR, the TCRdb table keeps only in-frame clones and is missing some. V and J calls and clone size are copied from that table; D and trimming were computed from the DNA. The table has 200,000 to 250,000 clones, roughly 82% seen once; the top ten hold approximately 5.3%. This clone was picked up one time. Its target is not known. V was pared by 7 bases and J by 0 bases, with 7 bases between. CDR3 length equals 13 residues. CDR1 and CDR2 (germline): WSHSY, SAAADI. General study findings and limits: According to the study, 160 or so TCR beta chains were cytomegalovirus-associated. Most subjects' HLA-A and HLA-B alleles were reportedly predicted from TCR beta sequences. An analysis that came later showed most CMV-associated TCR beta chains appearing HLA-restricted.

This sequence joins TRBV10-2 and TRBJ2-1; D unclear. This clonotype was sampled from a woman between 40 and 55 years old in good health and CMV-seropositive. Sequences were obtained from PBMCs. In DNA form, the CDR3 reads TGCGCCAGCAAGGAGTTCTCCTACAATGAGCAGTTCTTC. Its translation is CASKEFSYNEQFF.